What follows describes a single TCR beta chain. The assay was immunoSEQ multiplex PCR, and TCRdb's table has in-frame clones only and misses some. The repertoire holds around 150,000 clones, with roughly 90% as singletons. The source of the sample is a study of control samples from healthy donors and cancer patients. The germline V gene encodes CDR1 KGHSH and CDR2 LQKENI. The V end lost 6 bases, the J end lost 0 bases, and 20 bases lay between the germline ends. This CDR3 has 17 residues. This chain joins TRBV18 and TRBJ1-1; possibly TRBD1 for D (6 bases). The source material was blood. The source is a young man in good health. The CDR3 loop is CASSPRQGTALNTEAFF. As DNA, the CDR3 is TGTGCCAGCTCCCCCCGGCAGGGGACTGCTTTGAACACTGAAGCTTTCTTT. Variable domain in full (rest from reference TRBV18 and TRBJ1-1): NAGVMQNPRHLVRRRGQEARLRCSPMKGHSHVYWYRQLPEEGLKFMVYLQKENIIDESGMPKERFSAEFPKEGPSILRIQQVVRGDSAAYFCASSPRQGTALNTEAFFGQGTRLTVV.